This T cell receptor beta chain stems from a study of T-cell memory formation after mild COVID-19. Across the whole study: TCR clusters largely stayed donor specific.

The germline V gene encodes CDR1 SGHTA and CDR2 FQGNSA. The CDR3 loop spans 15 amino acids. After removal of 6 bases from V and 0 bases from J, the junction contained 4 bases not matched to a gene. MiXCR, applied by TCRdb to the 5' RACE reads, yields one record per CDR3 protein. Found here are tens of thousands of distinct CDR3 sequences, less than 15% of them singletons; the top ten hold 39%. The receptor was isolated from a man between 18 and 35 years old who had mild COVID-19 (a few samples of this study predate the infection). Cell type and time point are not known. The J gene is TRBJ2-1, the V gene TRBV7-2, with 8 nucleotides matching TRBD1. Sequenced input: PBMCs or a T cell subset sorted from them (not recorded which). The CDR3 is CASSSGQGSYNEQFF. The CDR3 DNA follows: TGTGCCAGCAGTTCAGGACAGGGCTCCTACAATGAGCAGTTCTTC. The complete variable domain, with remaining parts taken from reference TRBV7-2 and TRBJ2-1, reads GAGVSQSPSNKVTEKGKDVELRCDPISGHTALYWYRQSLGQGLEFLIYFQGNSAPDKSGLPSDRFSAERTGGSVSTLTIQRTQQEDSAVYLCASSSGQGSYNEQFFGPGTRLTVL.